The rows below give T cell receptor beta chains drawn from one sample of a study of identical twins. TCRdb used MiXCR to reprocess the 5' RACE reads, holding one entry per CDR3 protein. Of hundreds of thousands of distinct CDR3 sequences in the sample, roughly 13% are singletons; the top ten hold 8.5% to 10%. Sequencing was performed on memory (CD45RO+) T cells sorted from blood. The receptors originated from a woman between 18 and 29 years old in good health. The CDR3 runs from the conserved cysteine through the conserved F or W. Fields, in order: J gene, clone size, D gene, V gene, CDR3 DNA, CDR3 protein. The D gene is left open where the match is weak. Clone sizes are given selectively: once, few, many, or a class where the clone is expanded.

TRBJ1-5	.	.	TRBV6-2/TRBV6-3	TGTGCCAGCAGAAACCAGTTTCAGCCCCAGCATTTT	CASRNQFQPQHF
TRBJ2-3	.	.	TRBV15	TGTGCCACCAGCACTGGACACCGCACAGATACGCAGTATTTT	CATSTGHRTDTQYF
TRBJ2-7	few	TRBD2	TRBV18	TGTGCCAGCTCACCCGGGACTAGCGGGCTCGGATCCTACGAGCAGTACTTC	CASSPGTSGLGSYEQYF
TRBJ1-2	.	.	TRBV11-2	TGTGCCAGCAGCAGAGGGGGAGGGATGGGCAACTATGGCTACACCTTC	CASSRGGGMGNYGYTF
TRBJ2-3	.	TRBD2	TRBV4-3	TGCGCCAGCAGCCAAGAATCCAGCGGGAGTTGGGTAGATACGCAGTATTTT	CASSQESSGSWVDTQYF
TRBJ2-3	many	TRBD2	TRBV10-3	TGTGCCATCAGTGAGTTTGAGCGGGGGGAAACAGATACGCAGTATTTT	CAISEFERGETDTQYF
TRBJ1-6	few	TRBD1	TRBV7-6	TGTGCCAGCAGCTCCCAACCGGGACAGGGGAGTTCACCCCTCCACTTT	CASSSQPGQGSSPLHF
TRBJ1-2	many	.	TRBV7-2	TGTGCCAGCAGCTTCACAGGGCTCGATGGCTACACCTTC	CASSFTGLDGYTF
TRBJ1-1	few	.	TRBV5-6	TGTGCCAGCAGCTTGGCTGGGATTGGGATGAACACTGAAGCTTTCTTT	CASSLAGIGMNTEAFF
TRBJ2-3	.	.	TRBV14	TGTGCCAGCAGCCAAGATATCTTGGCAGATACGCAGTATTTT	CASSQDILADTQYF
TRBJ2-1	few	.	TRBV2	TGTGCCAGCAATCCGAGGAATCCCGGGGCGCTTGAGCAGTTCTTC	CASNPRNPGALEQFF
TRBJ2-5	.	.	TRBV6-2/TRBV6-3	TGTGCCAGCATGAACAGGAACCAAGAGACCCAGTACTTC	CASMNRNQETQYF
TRBJ1-1	.	.	TRBV4-1	TGCGCCAGCAGTACAAAATTAGGGAACACTGAAGCTTTCTTT	CASSTKLGNTEAFF
TRBJ2-7	few	TRBD2	TRBV4-2	TGTGCCAGCAGCCGATCGGGGGGAATGAGTTCCTACGAGCAGTACTTC	CASSRSGGMSSYEQYF
TRBJ2-3	few	TRBD1	TRBV6-2/TRBV6-3	TGTGCCAGCAGTTGGGACGGGACAGGCTGGACAGATACGCAGTATTTT	CASSWDGTGWTDTQYF
TRBJ2-3	.	TRBD2	TRBV27	TGTGCCAGCACCGGAGGGGCGGGAGTAAAGGATACGCAGTATTTT	CASTGGAGVKDTQYF
TRBJ2-7	.	.	TRBV20-1	TGCAGTGCTAGACAGTTGGCCCACGAGCAGTACTTC	CSARQLAHEQYF
TRBJ2-1	.	TRBD2	TRBV20-1	TGCAGTGTTTTGGGGGGGTACTACAATGAGCAGTTCTTC	CSVLGGYYNEQFF
TRBJ2-3	many	.	TRBV7-3	TGTGCCAGCAGCGGGGGCACAGATACGCAGTATTTT	CASSGGTDTQYF
TRBJ2-7	few	TRBD1	TRBV7-2	TGTGCCAGCAGCTGGACAGGTAGCTCCTACGAGCAGTACTTC	CASSWTGSSYEQYF
TRBJ2-4	.	.	TRBV10-1	TGCGCCAGCAGTCCCGGATCAAACGGCATTCAGTACTTC	CASSPGSNGIQYF
TRBJ2-3	many	.	TRBV7-2	TGTGCCAGCAGCTTAGGAAGGGCCCCAGATACGCAGTATTTT	CASSLGRAPDTQYF
TRBJ1-5	many	.	TRBV20-1	TGCAGTGCTAGGGACAGTAACAATCAGCCCCAGCATTTT	CSARDSNNQPQHF
TRBJ2-5	.	TRBD1	TRBV7-9	TGTGCCAGCGGACAGGGTTTATGGGAGACCCAGTACTTC	CASGQGLWETQYF
TRBJ1-1	many	TRBD1	TRBV3-1	TGTGCCAGCTCTTGGACAGGGGGCTATACTGAAGCTTTCTTT	CASSWTGGYTEAFF
TRBJ2-1	many	.	TRBV11-2	TGTGCCAGCAGCCGTTTTGGTACCGACAATGAGCAGTTCTTC	CASSRFGTDNEQFF
TRBJ2-7	few	TRBD1	TRBV9	TGTGCCAGCAGCGTCGACGGGACAGCCTTCTACGAGCAGTACTTC	CASSVDGTAFYEQYF
TRBJ2-5	.	.	TRBV20-1	TGCACCGCAACGACAAAAGAGACCCAGTACTTC	CTATTKETQYF
TRBJ2-3	.	TRBD2	TRBV3-1	TGTGCCAGCAGCCAATTTACTCGACTAGCGGGAGGGCGAAGCACAGATACGCAGTATTTT	CASSQFTRLAGGRSTDTQYF
TRBJ2-3	.	.	TRBV18	TGTGCCAGCTCACTCTCCCAAGCCCACACAGATACGCAGTATTTT	CASSLSQAHTDTQYF
TRBJ1-2	.	.	TRBV2	TGTGCCAGCAGCGAGAGAAGGTCCGGCAGCTCCCTATGGGGCTACACCTTC	CASSERRSGSSLWGYTF
TRBJ2-1	.	TRBD2	TRBV20-1	TGCAGTGCCAGCCTGGGACTAGCGGGAGAGAGGGAGCAGTTCTTC	CSASLGLAGEREQFF
TRBJ2-4	.	.	TRBV20-1	TGCAGTGGAAGAGATTCGACCAAAAACATTCAGTACTTC	CSGRDSTKNIQYF
TRBJ1-5	many	TRBD1	TRBV10-2	TGCGCCAGCAGAGGACAGGGTAGGGAAGATCAGCCCCAGCATTTT	CASRGQGREDQPQHF
TRBJ2-2	few	TRBD1	TRBV5-6	TGTGCCAGCAGGCTAAAGACAGGGGTTTTATCCGGGGAGCTGTTTTTT	CASRLKTGVLSGELFF
TRBJ1-1	.	.	TRBV2	TGTGCCAGCAGTGAATGGGCAGGGAACACTGAAGCTTTCTTT	CASSEWAGNTEAFF
TRBJ1-6	.	.	TRBV20-1	TGCAGTGCTGTATACGGGCCGAGGGATTCACCCCTCCACTTT	CSAVYGPRDSPLHF
TRBJ1-1	.	.	TRBV20-1	TGCAGTGCTAGAACCAGGGAGACGACTTTCTTT	CSARTRETTFF
TRBJ2-7	few	.	TRBV20-1	TGCAGTGCAATGGGAAGGGGAAAAGGGACCTACGAGCAGTACTTC	CSAMGRGKGTYEQYF
TRBJ2-7	few	.	TRBV10-3	TGTGCCATCAGTGCCGTCCAGGGCGAGCAGTACTTC	CAISAVQGEQYF
TRBJ2-5	many	.	TRBV29-1	TGCAGCGTTGAAAACGGGGGGACCCAGTACTTC	CSVENGGTQYF
TRBJ1-4	.	.	TRBV29-1	TGCAGCGTCACGGGGGGTAGGGAAAAACTGTTTTTT	CSVTGGREKLFF
TRBJ1-1	.	.	TRBV15	TGTGCCACCAGCAGAGAGAGTCGGACCACTGAAGCTTTCTTT	CATSRESRTTEAFF
TRBJ2-3	few	.	TRBV19	TGTGCCAGTAGTGGCGGACAGTTAAGCACAGATACGCAGTATTTT	CASSGGQLSTDTQYF
TRBJ1-3	few	.	TRBV7-2	TGTGCCAGCAGCATGTCAGCCTACACCATATATTTT	CASSMSAYTIYF
TRBJ1-1	few	TRBD1	TRBV25-1	TGTGCCAGCCGACACCGGGACAGGAACACTGAAGCTTTCTTT	CASRHRDRNTEAFF
TRBJ1-2	.	TRBD1	TRBV6-1	TGTGCCAGCAGTGAAAAGAGGGGGCTTGGCTACACCTTC	CASSEKRGLGYTF
TRBJ1-1	few	.	TRBV20-1	TGCAGTACCGCTCAGGGGAACACTGAAGCTTTCTTT	CSTAQGNTEAFF
TRBJ2-3	few	TRBD2	TRBV29-1	TGCAGCGCCCGGGGGGTCTCTAGCACAGATACGCAGTATTTT	CSARGVSSTDTQYF
TRBJ2-1	.	TRBD1	TRBV28	TGTGCCAGCAGTTCTCCGGACAGGGGGGGCTACAATGAGCAGTTCTTC	CASSSPDRGGYNEQFF
TRBJ2-2	few	.	TRBV27	TGTGCCAGCAGTTTAGGGGCAGCCGGCACCGGGGAGCTGTTTTTT	CASSLGAAGTGELFF
TRBJ2-3	.	.	TRBV20-1	TGCAGTGCTAGACTAGGGATAGATACGCAGTATTTT	CSARLGIDTQYF
TRBJ2-5	.	.	TRBV5-1	TGCGCCAGCAGCTGGGACTGGCAAGAGACCCAGTACTTC	CASSWDWQETQYF
TRBJ2-3	few	.	TRBV5-1	TGCGCCAGCAGGGCGGGTTCGTTAACAGATACGCAGTATTTT	CASRAGSLTDTQYF
TRBJ2-1	few	TRBD2	TRBV5-1	TGCGCCAGCAGCACTGGACTAGCGGGGGGGCTCCACAATGAGCAGTTCTTC	CASSTGLAGGLHNEQFF
TRBJ2-2	.	TRBD1	TRBV4-2	TGTGCCAGCAGCCAGGAGGGGGGACAGGCAAACACCGGGGAGCTGTTTTTT	CASSQEGGQANTGELFF
TRBJ2-3	.	.	TRBV6-1	TGTGCCACCGTCGAGGGGGGGAGCCGGGATACGCAGTATTTT	CATVEGGSRDTQYF